A single sample gave rise to the 21 T cell receptor beta chains below, sequenced in a study of identical twins. TCRdb re-called the 5' RACE reads through MiXCR, storing one row per CDR3 protein. The sample contains around 280,000 distinct CDR3 sequences, approximately 8% of which appear only once. The same data also contributed to another study, on yellow fever vaccine responses in identical twins.

What was sequenced was memory (CD45RO+) T cells sorted from blood. These TCRs come from a woman aged 18-29 years in good health.

The chain couples TRBV2 to TRBJ1-5, with D unresolved. CDR3 size: 14 residues. The ends were cut back, 3 bases at V and 4 bases at J, with 10 bases in the middle. Germline V lookup: CDR1 SNHLY, CDR2 FYNNEI. The CDR3 sequence: CASSELVWNQPQHF. CDR3 coding DNA: TGTGCCAGCAGTGAGTTGGTGTGGAATCAGCCCCAGCATTTT. Complete variable domain (other parts from reference TRBV2 and TRBJ1-5): EPEVTQTPSHQVTQMGQEVILRCVPISNHLYFYWYRQILGQKVEFLVSFYNNEISEKSEIFDDQFSVERPDGSNFTLKIRSTKLEDSAMYFCASSELVWNQPQHFGDGTRLSIL.

The V gene is TRBV5-1, the J gene TRBJ2-7; tentatively, D is TRBD1 or TRBD2 (5 bases each). The CDR3 totals 13 residues. V lost 0 bases to trimming and J lost 4 bases, with 8 bases between them. Per germline, CDR1 SGHRS and CDR2 YFSETQ. The CDR3 DNA follows: TGCGCCAGCAGCTTGGACAGGACTTACGAGCAGTACTTC. The encoded protein is CASSLDRTYEQYF. Complete variable domain (other parts from reference TRBV5-1 and TRBJ2-7): KAGVTQTPRYLIKTRGQQVTLSCSPISGHRSVSWYQQTPGQGLQFLFEYFSETQRNKGNFPGRFSGRQFSNSRSEMNVSTLELGDSALYLCASSLDRTYEQYFGPGTRLTVT.

This chain uses TRBV20-1 with TRBJ2-7; D may be TRBD2 (5 bases). CDR3 length equals 15 residues. The V end was cut by 5 bases, the J end by 4 bases, with 21 bases between. The germline V gene encodes CDR1 DFQATT and CDR2 SNEGSKA (reference sequence). The CDR3 DNA reads TGCAGTGCTCTCGGCGGCCACCGGGGTTTGTACGAGCAGTACGTC. Its protein product is CSALGGHRGLYEQYV.

In its sample, this clonotype was seen a few times. The chain is built from TRBV9 and TRBJ2-3; D is unresolved. CDR1 SGDLS and CDR2 YYNGEE come from the germline V gene. Deletions cut 2 bases from V and 2 bases from J, with 3 bases between. The CDR3 totals 12 residues. The CDR3 nucleotides read TGTGCCAGCAGCGTGACCACAGATACGCAGTATTTT. Its translation is CASSVTTDTQYF.

There are a few counts of this clonotype. V is TRBV7-6 and J is TRBJ2-3; the match to TRBD2 covers 9 bases. Germline CDR1 SGHVS, CDR2 FNYEAQ. With 4 bases clipped from V and 3 bases from J, the junction kept 17 bases outside the gene matches. The CDR3 is 19 amino acids. For the CDR3, the DNA is TGTGCCAGCAGCTCAAGAGGCCCCGGGGCGGGAGGGGGGACAGATACGCAGTATTTT. This codes for CASSSRGPGAGGGTDTQYF.

This clonotype was detected a few times. The rearrangement links TRBV19 to TRBJ1-3; D remains unclear. Trimming removed 8 bases from V and 0 bases from J, with 5 bases in between. This CDR3 contains 12 residues. Germline V gene data show CDR1 as LNHDA and CDR2 as SQIVND (reference sequence). The CDR3 loop is CASQNSGNTIYF. The CDR3 DNA reads TGTGCCAGTCAAAACTCTGGAAACACCATATATTTT.

Comment on this clonotype: Given a much more abundant clone one base away, this may be a read error. The chain joins TRBV12-3 or TRBV12-4 to TRBJ2-2, with D perhaps matching TRBD2 (5 bases). The V and J ends lost 6 bases and 10 bases respectively, with 18 bases between them. CDR3 length equals 14 residues. The CDR3 reads CASRLLTRPVELFF. As DNA, the CDR3 is TGTGCCAGCAGACTTCTAACTAGGCCCGTGGAGCTGTTTTTT.

This clonotype was detected many times. This chain joins TRBV10-3 and TRBJ1-4, with 7 positions matching TRBD1. Germline V lookup: CDR1 ENHRY, CDR2 SYGVKD. The J segment lost 4 bases and the V segment lost 8 bases, leaving 1 base of the junction unmatched. The CDR3 loop spans 12 amino acids. CDR3 nucleotides: TGTGCCATCCGGGACAGTAATGAAAAACTGTTTTTT. Translated: CAIRDSNEKLFF.

The chain combines TRBV7-6 with TRBJ2-1; no reliable D call. Trimming took 5 bases from V and 5 from J, leaving 19 bases between them. The CDR3 runs to 16 residues. In germline, CDR1 is SGHVS, CDR2 FNYEAQ. Here the CDR3 DNA reads TGTGCCAGCAGCGCCTCTACCGGGCCCAAGAACAATGAGCAGTTCTTC. Its translation is CASSASTGPKNNEQFF.

This clonotype was seen a few times. This chain joins TRBV28 and TRBJ2-1; unclear D gene. This CDR3 is 13 amino acids long. The germline V gene has CDR1 MDHEN and CDR2 SYDVKM. Between the trimmed V and J ends, which lost 3 bases and 7 bases, there was a span of 10 bases. The CDR3 nucleotides read TGTGCCAGCAGTTTGTTGGAGTGGAATGAGCAGTTCTTC. Translating gives CASSLLEWNEQFF.

This clonotype was detected many times. V usage is TRBV6-4 and J usage is TRBJ1-1, with D hard to call. The germline gives CDR1 MRHNA, CDR2 SNTAGT. V was trimmed by 3 bases and J by 4 bases, leaving 9 bases between them. The CDR3 length is 13 residues. CDR3 sequence: CASSEGRTTEAFF. In DNA form, the CDR3 reads TGTGCCAGCAGTGAAGGGCGGACCACTGAAGCTTTCTTT.

This clonotype was counted only a few times. This chain uses TRBV9 with TRBJ2-3; either TRBD1 or TRBD2 may supply D (5 bases each). The CDR3 is 16 residues long. Trimming left V 3 bases short and J 5 bases short, with 19 bases between. Germline V lookup: CDR1 SGDLS, CDR2 YYNGEE. The CDR3, as DNA: TGTGCCAGCAGCGAGGGGACCAACCTCGGGTTAGATACGCAGTATTTT. Translating gives CASSEGTNLGLDTQYF.

This clonotype was detected many times. The chain couples TRBV28 to TRBJ2-7; 9 bases agree with TRBD1. Germline V gene lookup returns CDR1 MDHEN and CDR2 SYDVKM. CDR3 length: 15 amino acids. The trim removed 6 bases at V and 0 bases at J, leaving 6 bases unmatched. CDR3 nucleotides: TGTGCCAGCAGATCATGGGACAGGGCCTCCTACGAGCAGTACTTC. The encoded protein is CASRSWDRASYEQYF.

The rearrangement uses TRBV6-2 or TRBV6-3 and TRBJ2-2, with 7 bases that match TRBD2. Germline values: CDR1 MNHEY, CDR2 SVGEGT. The CDR3 totals 15 residues. Trimming cost V 6 bases and J 6 bases; bases outside gene matches: 10. This chain's CDR3 is CASSPSGGWSGELFF. In DNA form, the CDR3 reads TGTGCCAGCAGCCCCTCGGGAGGATGGTCCGGGGAGCTGTTTTTT.

The chain is built from TRBV2 and TRBJ2-3; TRBD2 might be the D (6 bases). The germline V gene encodes CDR1 SNHLY and CDR2 FYNNEI. The V gene lost 6 bases and the J gene lost 4 bases, with 14 bases spanning the gap. The CDR3 totals 14 residues. As DNA, the CDR3 is TGTGCCAGCAGGCGGGAACCCCCCGCAGATACGCAGTATTTT. Protein: CASRREPPADTQYF.

At least ten counts were recorded for this clonotype. V usage is TRBV5-1 and J usage is TRBJ2-7; D possibly corresponds to TRBD2 (5 bases). This CDR3 has 14 amino acids. V was trimmed by 4 bases and J by 7 bases, leaving 18 bases between them. The germline V gene has CDR1 SGHRS and CDR2 YFSETQ. CDR3 protein: CASSKTGSDGEQYV. The CDR3 nucleotides are TGCGCCAGCAGCAAAACTGGGAGTGACGGAGAGCAGTACGTC.

The rearrangement uses TRBV29-1 and TRBJ1-1, with D possibly being TRBD1 (6 bases). The CDR3 is 14 residues long. CDR1 and CDR2 (germline): SQVTM, ANQGSEA. The V end was cut by 3 bases, the J end by 6 bases, with 17 bases between. The CDR3 region is CSVDNRVNRAEAFF. The CDR3 region has the DNA TGCAGCGTTGATAACAGGGTTAATAGGGCTGAAGCTTTCTTT.

This clonotype has a handful of counts. This chain links TRBV12-3 or TRBV12-4 with TRBJ1-3; D is unclear. V was cut by 1 base and J by 0 bases, with 13 bases left in between. This CDR3 is 17 amino acids long. CDR3 DNA sequence: TGTGCCAGCAGTTTAGGAACGAGGCGATACTCTGGAAACACCATATATTTT. Translated, it gives CASSLGTRRYSGNTIYF.

This sequence joins TRBV7-3 and TRBJ2-1; 7 positions match TRBD2. Germline trimming cut 2 bases from V and 10 bases from J; bases unmatched to any gene: 11. This CDR3 is built from 15 residues. Germline V gene lookup returns CDR1 SGHTA and CDR2 FQGTGA. The CDR3 DNA sequence: TGTGCCAGCAGCTTAGGGGGAGGGCCGGGTTACGAGCAGTTCTTC. It yields the protein CASSLGGGPGYEQFF.

This clonotype was observed many times. The V gene is TRBV5-5, the J gene TRBJ2-2; D not certain. CDR3 size: 16 residues. V lost 0 bases, J lost 5 bases, and 14 bases lay in between. Germline loops: CDR1 SGHKS, CDR2 YYEKEE (reference sequence). This chain's CDR3 is CASSLVSTPSTGELFF. The CDR3 DNA follows: TGTGCCAGCAGCTTGGTGTCAACACCTTCGACCGGGGAGCTGTTTTTT. Based on the CDR3 plus reference TRBV5-5 and TRBJ2-2, the full variable domain is DAGVTQSPTHLIKTRGQQVTLRCSPISGHKSVSWYQQVLGQGPQFIFQYYEKEERGRGNFPDRFSARQFPNYSSELNVNALLLGDSALYLCASSLVSTPSTGELFFGEGSRLTVL.

The sample holds a few counts of this clonotype. The chain is built from TRBV9 and TRBJ2-7; TRBD2 matches at 7 bases. Germline assignment: CDR1 SGDLS and CDR2 YYNGEE. The CDR3 has 16 amino acids. Trimming took 4 bases from V and 2 from J; bases not matched to a gene: 12. The CDR3 is CASSSGGVGPPYEQYF. CDR3 in DNA: TGTGCCAGCAGCTCGGGGGGAGTAGGACCCCCCTACGAGCAGTACTTC.